The clone carrying this T cell receptor (beta chain) has at least ten counts. No antigen is known for it. Unique molecular identifiers (one per individual cDNA molecule) were attached. TCRdb called the 5' RACE reads again in MiXCR, with one record for every CDR3 protein. The profile covers some 29,000 distinct CDR3 sequences, with roughly 5.3% appearing a single time and just under 4.5% taken by the ten largest. Germline V gene sequence: CDR1 LGHNA, CDR2 YSLEER. The CDR3 extends over 18 amino acids. Trimming removed 0 bases at V and 2 bases at J, with 18 bases between. The data stem from a study of early T cells in non-severe SARS-CoV-2 infection. Study-level results: Matching with VDJdb favored anti-spike CD8 responses (missing private and CD4 specificities).

The V call is TRBV4-3, the J call TRBJ2-3, with a possible D match to TRBD2 (7 bases). Sequenced: whole blood. The source of this sequence is an adult who was a healthcare worker with PCR-confirmed SARS-CoV-2 infection or an uninfected control (not recorded which). CDR3 amino acids: CASSQDLGGRGFTDTQYF. CDR3 DNA sequence: TGCGCCAGCAGCCAAGATCTGGGGGGGCGCGGTTTCACAGATACGCAGTATTTT.